This T cell receptor (beta chain) was captured in a study of cytomegalovirus exposure and HLA in healthy donors. Broader study findings: After further analysis at a later stage, 16,951 TCR beta sequences were associated with HLA alleles at 0.05 false discovery rate.

Vbeta (60) and Jbeta (13) primers were used in the PCR. The repertoire was sequenced with immunoSEQ multiplex PCR; TCRdb's copy has only in-frame clones and lacks some. The sample consists of approximately 150,000 clones, about 72% of them appearing once. This donor's CMV serostatus is unrecorded. The CDR3 sequence is 15 residues long. Germline V gene data show CDR1 as SGHTA and CDR2 as FQGNSA. With 5 bases clipped from V and 2 bases from J, the junction kept 5 bases outside the gene matches. Of note for this clone: As yet, its antigen is unknown.

This TCR was recovered from a human donor in good health. Material for sequencing was PBMCs. This chain uses TRBV7-2 with TRBJ1-3; 8 nucleotides agree with TRBD1. CDR3 region: CASSTQTGAGNTIYF. In DNA form, the CDR3 reads TGTGCCAGCAGCACGCAGACAGGGGCTGGAAACACCATATATTTT.